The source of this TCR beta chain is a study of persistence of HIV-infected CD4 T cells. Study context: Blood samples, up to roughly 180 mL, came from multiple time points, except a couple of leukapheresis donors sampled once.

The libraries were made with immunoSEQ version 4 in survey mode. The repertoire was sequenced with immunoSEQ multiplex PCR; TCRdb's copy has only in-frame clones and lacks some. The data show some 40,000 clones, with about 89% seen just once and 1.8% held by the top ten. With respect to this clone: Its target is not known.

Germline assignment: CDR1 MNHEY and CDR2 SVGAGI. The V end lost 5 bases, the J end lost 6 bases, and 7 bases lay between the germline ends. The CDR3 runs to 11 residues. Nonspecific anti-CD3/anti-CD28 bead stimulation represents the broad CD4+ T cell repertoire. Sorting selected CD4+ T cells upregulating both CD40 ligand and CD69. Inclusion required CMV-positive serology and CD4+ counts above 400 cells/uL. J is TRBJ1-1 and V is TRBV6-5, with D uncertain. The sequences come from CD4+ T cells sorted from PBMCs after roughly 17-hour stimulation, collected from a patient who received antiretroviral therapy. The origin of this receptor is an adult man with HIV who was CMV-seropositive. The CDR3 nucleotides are TGTGCCAGCAGTCGAAAGGCTGAAGCTTTCTTT. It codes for CASSRKAEAFF.